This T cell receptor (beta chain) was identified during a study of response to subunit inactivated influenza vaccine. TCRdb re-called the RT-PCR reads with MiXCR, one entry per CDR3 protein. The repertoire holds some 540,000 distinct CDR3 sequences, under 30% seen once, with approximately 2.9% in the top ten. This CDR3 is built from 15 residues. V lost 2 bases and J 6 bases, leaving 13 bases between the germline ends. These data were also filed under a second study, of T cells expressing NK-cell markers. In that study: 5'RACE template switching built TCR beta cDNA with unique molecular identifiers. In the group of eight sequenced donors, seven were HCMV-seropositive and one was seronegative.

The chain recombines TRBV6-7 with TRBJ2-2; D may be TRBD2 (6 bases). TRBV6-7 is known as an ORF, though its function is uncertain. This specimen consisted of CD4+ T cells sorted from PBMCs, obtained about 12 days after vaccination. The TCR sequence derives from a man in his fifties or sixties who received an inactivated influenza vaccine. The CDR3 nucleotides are TGTGCCAGCAGTTACCTAGCGTCGTTCGCCGGGGAGCTGTTTTTT. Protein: CASSYLASFAGELFF.